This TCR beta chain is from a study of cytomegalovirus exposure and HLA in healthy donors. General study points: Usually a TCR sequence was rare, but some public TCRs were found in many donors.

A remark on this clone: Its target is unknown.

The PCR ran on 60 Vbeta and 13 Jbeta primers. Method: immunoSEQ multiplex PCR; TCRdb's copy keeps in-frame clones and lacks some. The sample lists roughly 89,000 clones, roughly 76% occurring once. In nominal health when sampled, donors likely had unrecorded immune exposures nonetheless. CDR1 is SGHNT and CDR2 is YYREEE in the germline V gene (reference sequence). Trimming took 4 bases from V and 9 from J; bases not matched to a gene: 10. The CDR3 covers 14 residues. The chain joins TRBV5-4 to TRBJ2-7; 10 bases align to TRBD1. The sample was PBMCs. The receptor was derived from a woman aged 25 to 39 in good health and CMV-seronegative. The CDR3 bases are TGTGCCAGCAGCCCCAGGGACAGGGGCCTTAGGCAGTACTTC. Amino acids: CASSPRDRGLRQYF.